The clone carrying this T cell receptor beta chain was detected once. Germline assignment: CDR1 LNHDA and CDR2 SQIVND (reference sequence). Trimming at V came to 5 bases and at J to 4 bases, leaving 6 bases not matched to a gene. The CDR3 has 14 residues. The sample is drawn from a study of blood T cell repertoires in COVID-19. Across the whole study: From the United States, Italy and Spain came samples of acute and convalescent COVID-19.

Generated by immunoSEQ multiplex PCR, the TCRdb table keeps only in-frame clones and is missing some. Of roughly 84,000 clones in the sample, 75% to 85% were seen once. The chain joins TRBV19 to TRBJ2-3; the match to TRBD1 covers 7 bases. Sequenced sample: peripheral blood. The clonotype comes from a woman in her forties with active or convalescent COVID-19. As DNA, the CDR3 is TGTGCCAGTAGTGGTCGACAGGGCGCAGATACGCAGTATTTT. This encodes CASSGRQGADTQYF.